A selection of T cell receptor beta chains follows, all from one sample in a study of blood T cell repertoires in COVID-19. Method: immunoSEQ multiplex PCR; TCRdb's copy keeps in-frame clones and lacks some. The table has roughly 260,000 clones, around 80% seen once. The sample consisted of peripheral blood. The receptors shown here come from a woman in her thirties or forties with active or convalescent COVID-19. Both conserved end residues are part of each CDR3. D genes are given only for firm matches. Rows give clone size only sometimes, using once, few, many, or a class for an expanded clone.

>TRBD2|TRBV10-1|TRBJ2-1|NA
TGCGCCAGCTCCGGGACTAGCGGGGGGCGGGGTGAGCAGTTCTTC
CASSGTSGGRGEQFF
>TRBD1|TRBV3-1/TRBV3-2|TRBJ1-2|NA
TGTGCCAGCAGCCAAGGTCGGGACAGGGGCTACACCTTC
CASSQGRDRGYTF
>TRBD1|TRBV5-1|TRBJ1-1|NA
TGCGCCAGCAGCAGTGCAGGGGGCTACACTGAAGCTTTCTTT
CASSSAGGYTEAFF
>TRBD1|TRBV28|TRBJ1-5|NA
TGTGCCAGCAGTTTATGGGACAGGCGCCTCAATCAGCCCCAGCATTTT
CASSLWDRRLNQPQHF
>NA|TRBV11-3|TRBJ2-5|once
TGTGCCAGCAGCCGCGCCGCCGGGGGGACCCAGTACTTC
CASSRAAGGTQYF
>NA|TRBV10-2|TRBJ1-1|NA
TGCGCCAGCAGCCCAGGATGGACAGTGACGGAGAACACTGAAGCTTTCTTT
CASSPGWTVTENTEAFF
>TRBD2|TRBV28|TRBJ2-5|NA
TGTGCCAGCAGTTTTAAGCGGGGGGGCCAGGTGACCCAGTACTTC
CASSFKRGGQVTQYF
>TRBD1|TRBV9|TRBJ1-4|NA
TGTGCCAGCAGCGTAGAAGGGGGCAGAGAAAAACTGTTTTTT
CASSVEGGREKLFF
>NA|TRBV30|TRBJ1-5|few
TGTGCCTGGAGTCCCCTGACACATAGCAATCAGCCCCAGCATTTT
CAWSPLTHSNQPQHF
>NA|TRBV9|TRBJ1-2|NA
TGTGCCAGCAGCGTAGCTCTTACTCCCTATGGCTACACCTTC
CASSVALTPYGYTF
>TRBD1|TRBV27|TRBJ1-1|NA
TGTGCCAGCAGTGGGACAGGTATCACTGAAGCTTTCTTT
CASSGTGITEAFF
>TRBD2|TRBV6-2/TRBV6-3|TRBJ2-1|NA
TGTGCCAGCAGTTATAGCGGGGGCGCCTCAAGGGGAGAGCAGTTCTTC
CASSYSGGASRGEQFF
>TRBD1|TRBV11-1|TRBJ2-3|NA
TGTGCCAGCAGCTCGGGACAGGGCACAGATACGCAGTATTTT
CASSSGQGTDTQYF
>NA|TRBV19|TRBJ1-1|few
TGTGCCAGTAGTATAGATAAGGGGTGGGGAATGAACACTGAAGCTTTCTTT
CASSIDKGWGMNTEAFF
>NA|TRBV10-3|TRBJ1-6|NA
TGTGCCATCAGTGGCCGGGACATTAATTCACCCCTCCACTTT
CAISGRDINSPLHF
>NA|TRBV15|TRBJ1-2|NA
TGTGCCACCAGCAGAGACAGGGGCCATGGCTACACCTTC
CATSRDRGHGYTF
>NA|TRBV30|TRBJ2-1|NA
TGTGCCTGGAGTTCAGGACTTGGGAGTACCTACAATGAGCAGTTCTTC
CAWSSGLGSTYNEQFF
>NA|TRBV3-1/TRBV3-2|TRBJ1-1|NA
TGTGCCAGCAGCCAGGAAGCTGTAGGACAGTCAGCTTTCTTT
CASSQEAVGQSAFF
>NA|TRBV2|TRBJ2-5|NA
TGTGCCACCGGTCGAGGGGAGACCCAGTACTTC
CATGRGETQYF
>NA|TRBV6-9|TRBJ1-5|NA
TGTGCCAGCAGTTCCCTTGGACCGGCGGGAAATCAGCCCCAGCATTTT
CASSSLGPAGNQPQHF
>NA|TRBV28|TRBJ1-6|few
TGTGCCAGTCAAGAAGTAATTCGGGGTTCACCCCTCCACTTT
CASQEVIRGSPLHF
>NA|TRBV12-3/TRBV12-4|TRBJ1-1|NA
TGTGCCAGCAGATTGGACAGTTTAGAAGCTTTCTTT
CASRLDSLEAFF
>TRBD1|TRBV27|TRBJ1-5|NA
TGTGCCAGCAGCTGGACAGGGAATCAGCCCCAGCATTTT
CASSWTGNQPQHF
>NA|TRBV6-4|TRBJ1-1|NA
TGTGCCAGCAGCCCCGAGGCTGGAACTGAAGCTTTCTTT
CASSPEAGTEAFF
>NA|TRBV28|TRBJ1-1|NA
TGTGCCAGCAGTTCCCGCGGGGCTTTCTTT
CASSSRGAFF
>TRBD1|TRBV6-5|TRBJ2-2|NA
TGTGCCAGCAGGACAGGGCAAACCGGGGAGCTGTTTTTT
CASRTGQTGELFF
>NA|TRBV30|TRBJ1-1|once
TGTGCCTGGAAGGACAGACCCTCTCCCGGGGCTTTCTTT
CAWKDRPSPGAFF
>NA|TRBV19|TRBJ1-4|few
TGTGCCAGTAGCTTCGGGTCAGCTAATGAAAAACTGTTTTTT
CASSFGSANEKLFF
>TRBD1|TRBV28|TRBJ1-5|NA
TGTGCCAGCAGTTTAATCGACAGGGGGAATCAGCCCCAGCATTTT
CASSLIDRGNQPQHF
>NA|TRBV7-9|TRBJ1-1|NA
TGTGCCAGCAGCCCCCCTGGGAGGGACACTGAAGCTTTCTTT
CASSPPGRDTEAFF
>NA|TRBV3-1/TRBV3-2|TRBJ1-1|few
TGTGCCAGCACCCCAGGAGGAGGGAGGAACACTGAAGCTTTCTTT
CASTPGGGRNTEAFF
>NA|TRBV19|TRBJ2-4|NA
TGTGCCAGTAGTATACTGCCAGTAAACATTCAGTACTTC
CASSILPVNIQYF
>NA|TRBV3-1/TRBV3-2|TRBJ1-4|NA
TGTGCCAGCAGCCAAGTAACCGGGGGGAATGAAAAACTGTTTTTT
CASSQVTGGNEKLFF
>NA|TRBV12-3/TRBV12-4|TRBJ2-1|NA
TGTGCCAGCCATTCCAGGGCGGATGAGCAGTTCTTC
CASHSRADEQFF
>TRBD1|TRBV4-1|TRBJ1-6|NA
TGCGCCAGCAGCCAAGGACAGGGGGCGATTTCTCCCCTCCACTTT
CASSQGQGAISPLHF
>NA|TRBV28|TRBJ1-5|once
TGTGCCAGCAGGGGGCAGAACAATCAGCCCCAGCATTTT
CASRGQNNQPQHF
>TRBD1|TRBV5-4|TRBJ2-1|NA
TGTGCCAGCAGCTTGGAAGGGACAGGCGTATACAATGAGCAGTTCTTC
CASSLEGTGVYNEQFF
>TRBD2|TRBV27|TRBJ2-5|NA
TGTGCCAGCAGTTTATTGCAAGCGGGGGGCCCCAACCAAGAGACCCAGTACTTC
CASSLLQAGGPNQETQYF
>NA|TRBV9|TRBJ2-5|once
TGTGCCAGCAGCTACAGGGACCAAGAGACCCAGTACTTC
CASSYRDQETQYF
>NA|TRBV19|TRBJ1-3|once
TGTGCCAGTAGTATTCCAAGGGGCCGCGGAAAGCTAAACACCATATATTTT
CASSIPRGRGKLNTIYF
>NA|TRBV10-2|TRBJ1-4|NA
TGCGCCAGCAGTGGGGGGGGCACTAATGAAAAACTGTTTTTT
CASSGGGTNEKLFF
>NA|TRBV2|TRBJ1-6|NA
TGTGCCAGCAGTGAAGCGGGGGGGCCTTCACCCCTCCACTTT
CASSEAGGPSPLHF
>NA|TRBV2|TRBJ2-3|NA
TGTGCCAGCAGTGAGGTAGCCAAACACCTCGATACGCAGTATTTT
CASSEVAKHLDTQYF